A single sample gave rise to the 10 T cell receptor beta chains below, sequenced in a study of neurological immune-mediated disorders. Time point reported: longitudinal time-point 3. One entry per CDR3 protein results from TCRdb running MiXCR on the 5' RACE reads. The data show approximately 58,000 distinct CDR3 sequences, 7% to 10% seen once. The sample was PBMCs. These receptor sequences come from a middle-aged woman in good health.

This clonotype has a count of ten or more. This chain links TRBV6-2 or TRBV6-3 with TRBJ1-1; 9 bases match TRBD1. The CDR3 has 14 amino acids. V shed 2 bases and J 6 bases; nucleotides not matched to a gene: 4. CDR1 MNHEY and CDR2 SVGEGT come from the germline V gene. CDR3 protein: CASSYTGGASEAFF. The DNA of the CDR3 is TGTGCCAGCAGTTACACAGGGGGCGCTTCTGAAGCTTTCTTT.

This clonotype was detected ten times or more. The rearrangement joins TRBV9 to TRBJ1-1; no firm D call. Germline CDR1 is SGDLS and CDR2 is YYNGEE. CDR3 length: 15 amino acids. The ends were cut back, 0 bases at V and 0 bases at J, with 9 bases in the middle. The CDR3 nucleotides read TGTGCCAGCAGCGTAGGTATCGAATTGAACACTGAAGCTTTCTTT. It specifies CASSVGIELNTEAFF.

This clonotype appeared many times. The rearrangement links TRBV7-2 to TRBJ2-1; TRBD1 matches at 10 bases. With V trimmed by 5 bases and J by 3 bases, 4 bases remained unmatched. There are 15 residues in the CDR3. Germline V CDR1 and CDR2: SGHTA, FQGNSA. The CDR3 bases are TGTGCCAGCAGCGCCCGGACAGGGGGCTACAATGAGCAGTTCTTC. Encoded protein: CASSARTGGYNEQFF.

This clonotype was detected many times. The V gene is TRBV5-1, the J gene TRBJ2-7, with 10 bases identical to TRBD1. J lost 6 bases, V lost 4 bases, and 13 bases had no gene match. Germline assignment: CDR1 SGHRS and CDR2 YFSETQ. CDR3 length equals 16 residues. The CDR3 sequence is CASSLPSGTGAGEQYF. The CDR3 DNA reads as TGCGCCAGCAGCCTACCTTCCGGGACAGGGGCGGGCGAGCAGTACTTC.

At least ten counts were recorded for this clonotype. J is TRBJ2-1 and V is TRBV4-3; maybe TRBD2 (6 bases). Trimming removed 1 base at V and 0 bases at J, with 13 bases between. CDR1 is LGHNA, CDR2 YSLEER, per germline. The length of the CDR3 is 17 residues. Here the CDR3 DNA reads TGCGCCAGCAGCCAAGGGCGGAGGCGGGGCTCCTACAATGAGCAGTTCTTC. It encodes CASSQGRRRGSYNEQFF.

This clonotype has at least ten counts. The chain links TRBV5-1 to TRBJ2-5; no reliable D call. Germline values: CDR1 SGHRS, CDR2 YFSETQ. This CDR3 region has 14 residues. The V end was cut by 0 bases, the J end by 5 bases, with 11 bases between. The CDR3 loop is CASSLGSGGETQYF. For the CDR3, the DNA is TGCGCCAGCAGCTTGGGGTCAGGCGGCGAGACCCAGTACTTC.

Regarding this clonotype: A read error may produce the germline difference seen at one junction end. The V gene is TRBV5-6, the J gene TRBJ2-1; 13 nucleotides align to TRBD2. Germline-derived CDR1 and CDR2 are SGHDT and YYEEEE. The CDR3 covers 17 residues. The CDR3 DNA follows: TGTGCCAGCAGCTCTGGGACTAGCGGGACGTCCCACAATGAGAAGTTCTTC. This encodes CASSSGTSGTSHNEKFF.

This clonotype was counted at least ten times. The chain employs TRBV29-1 and TRBJ1-1, with D uncertain. From germline, CDR1 is SQVTM and CDR2 ANQGSEA. CDR3 length: 12 residues. The ends were cut back, 7 bases at V and 1 base at J, with 10 bases in the middle. The CDR3 protein is CSAVDGNTEAFF. The CDR3 DNA reads as TGCAGCGCCGTGGACGGGAACACTGAAGCTTTCTTT.

The table lists this clonotype with many counts. The chain recombines TRBV20-1 with TRBJ1-2; D might be TRBD1 (6 bases). This CDR3 has 12 residues. From germline, CDR1 is DFQATT and CDR2 SNEGSKA (reference sequence). V was cut by 8 bases and J by 4 bases, with 14 bases left in between. The CDR3 DNA follows: TGCAGTCCCGGGGGGGCGAGCTATGGCTACACCTTC. Amino acid sequence: CSPGGASYGYTF.

The table lists this clonotype with many counts. The chain couples TRBV7-2 to TRBJ2-3; D remains unclear. The CDR3 totals 12 residues. Germline CDR1 and CDR2: SGHTA and FQGNSA. V was cut by 3 bases and J by 2 bases, with 3 bases left in between. The CDR3: CASSFYTDTQYF. CDR3 nucleotides: TGTGCCAGCAGCTTCTACACAGATACGCAGTATTTT.